Below are 20 T cell receptor beta chains sequenced from a single sample in a study of T cells in localized non-small cell lung cancer. Sequenced by immunoSEQ multiplex PCR; TCRdb stores in-frame clones only, minus some. Among about 27,000 clones listed, 90% were seen once. The sample in question was peripheral blood, obtained before any cancer treatment. The receptors come from a woman aged 40 to 75 with stage I lung adenocarcinoma.

V and J are TRBV11-2 and TRBJ2-1, with a tentative D call TRBD1 (6 bases). This CDR3 is 13 amino acids long. The germline gives CDR1 SGHAT, CDR2 FQNNGV. V was clipped by 5 bases and J by 9 bases, with 14 bases between them. This CDR3 is CASSIYRDGEQFF. CDR3 nucleotide sequence: TGTGCCAGCAGCATTTACAGGGACGGTGAGCAGTTCTTC.

CDR3 sequence reads: CASSPRDNPGPLLGNNEQFF. Written as DNA, the CDR3 is TGTGCCAGCAGCCCAAGAGATAACCCGGGACCCTTATTGGGAAACAATGAGCAGTTCTTC. The chain recombines TRBV9 with TRBJ2-1, with D perhaps being TRBD1 or TRBD2 (5 bases each). The CDR3 is 20 residues long. CDR1 SGDLS and CDR2 YYNGEE come from the germline V gene. Trimming cost V 4 bases and J 5 bases, with 31 bases left between them.

This clone is a singleton in its sample. The gene calls are TRBV28 and TRBJ2-7; 7 bases match TRBD1. The CDR3 has 14 residues. Germline V gene data show CDR1 as MDHEN and CDR2 as SYDVKM. V dropped 4 bases and J dropped 6; count of bases not matched to a gene: 9. CDR3 protein: CASSSPGQSFEQYF. The CDR3 DNA reads as TGTGCCAGCAGTTCTCCGGGACAGTCGTTCGAGCAGTACTTC.

This chain links TRBV18 with TRBJ1-2, with 8 bases identical to TRBD1. V gave up 2 bases and J gave up 2 bases; unmatched junction bases: 7. This CDR3 has 16 amino acids. Germline-derived CDR1 and CDR2 are KGHSH and LQKENI. CDR3 loop: CASSPTLGQGNYGYTF. CDR3 in DNA: TGTGCCAGCTCACCAACCCTAGGACAGGGCAACTATGGCTACACCTTC. Looking up the rest from reference TRBV18 and TRBJ1-2 gives the full variable domain: NAGVMQNPRHLVRRRGQEARLRCSPMKGHSHVYWYRQLPEEGLKFMVYLQKENIIDESGMPKERFSAEFPKEGPSILRIQQVVRGDSAAYFCASSPTLGQGNYGYTFGSGTRLTVV.

The chain is built from TRBV6-5 and TRBJ2-1, with a weak D call TRBD1 (6 bases). The V gene's germline CDR1 is MNHEY and CDR2 SVGAGI. The CDR3 extends over 12 amino acids. V lost 4 bases to trimming and J lost 7 bases, with 8 bases between them. In nucleotides, the CDR3 is TGTGCCAGCAGTTCAGACAGGAATGAGCAGTTCTTC. Translated: CASSSDRNEQFF.

The gene calls are TRBV27 and TRBJ1-1; 7 bases are shared with TRBD1. Germline V gives CDR1 MNHEY, CDR2 SMNVEV (reference sequence). This CDR3 has 15 residues. Germline trimming cut 2 bases from V and 1 base from J; bases unmatched to any gene: 4. The CDR3 nucleotides are TGTGCCAGCAGTTTAGACAGGGCGCCGAACACTGAAGCTTTCTTT. This encodes CASSLDRAPNTEAFF.

The DNA of the CDR3 is TGTGCCAGCCCCCCCCCGGATCGGCGCACAGATACGCAGTATTTT. Protein: CASPPPDRRTDTQYF. The rearrangement links TRBV28 to TRBJ2-3; D uncertain. Germline CDR1 MDHEN, CDR2 SYDVKM. The CDR3 consists of 15 residues. V gave up 8 bases and J gave up 1 base, with 16 bases separating them.

J is TRBJ2-3 and V is TRBV19; D is perhaps TRBD1 (6 bases). Germline V lookup: CDR1 LNHDA, CDR2 SQIVND (reference sequence). The CDR3 spans 15 residues. V dropped 3 bases and J dropped 7 bases, with 17 bases sitting between them. Here the CDR3 DNA reads TGTGCCAGTAGTATCGGGCAGGGGAATTCGTATACGCAGTATTTT. Amino acid sequence: CASSIGQGNSYTQYF.

The chain couples TRBV7-3 to TRBJ2-2, with D unresolved. The CDR3 is 14 residues long. Deletions cut 0 bases from V and 4 bases from J, with 6 bases between. Per germline, CDR1 SGHTA and CDR2 FQGTGA. CDR3 sequence: CASSLTPSTGELFF. The CDR3 nucleotides read TGTGCCAGCAGCTTAACACCCAGCACCGGGGAGCTGTTTTTT.

V is TRBV7-2 and J is TRBJ1-3; the D gene is possibly TRBD1 (6 bases). Germline CDR1 and CDR2: SGHTA and FQGNSA. This CDR3 comprises 16 residues. The V gene lost 1 base and the J gene lost 0 bases, with 10 bases spanning the gap. CDR3 coding DNA: TGTGCCAGCAGCTTAGGACAGGTCCGCTCTGGAAACACCATATATTTT. Protein sequence: CASSLGQVRSGNTIYF.

This chain joins TRBV5-6 and TRBJ1-1; D ambiguous. CDR1 SGHDT and CDR2 YYEEEE come from the germline V gene. This CDR3 region has 13 residues. Trimming shortened V by 6 bases and J by 5 bases, and 14 bases separated the two germline ends. CDR3 in DNA: TGTGCCAGCAACCCCGTGGAGCGAACTGAAGCTTTCTTT. This codes for CASNPVERTEAFF.

The chain uses TRBV7-2 and TRBJ1-2; 8 nucleotides align to TRBD1. This CDR3 is built from 14 residues. Losses at the gene ends were 3 bases for V and 2 bases for J; bases not matched to a gene: 2. The V gene's germline CDR1 is SGHTA and CDR2 FQGNSA. In nucleotides, the CDR3 is TGTGCCAGCAGCTTGGACAGGGTAAACTATGGCTACACCTTC. Amino acids: CASSLDRVNYGYTF.

The CDR3 loop reads CASSFNPGTGTVSEQYF. In DNA form, the CDR3 reads TGCGCCAGCAGCTTTAACCCCGGGACAGGGACCGTATCCGAGCAGTACTTC. This rearrangement joins TRBV5-1 to TRBJ2-7; TRBD1 matches 9 bases. V gave up 2 bases and J gave up 6 bases; unmatched junction bases: 15. Germline values: CDR1 SGHRS, CDR2 YFSETQ. The CDR3 loop spans 17 amino acids.

The V and J genes are TRBV11-2 and TRBJ1-2, with 7 bases that match TRBD1. CDR1 is SGHAT and CDR2 is FQNNGV in the germline V gene. This CDR3 comprises 13 residues. V lost 5 bases to trimming and J lost 8 bases; unmatched junction nucleotides: 8. The CDR3 loop reads CASSQTGVGGYTF. The CDR3 DNA follows: TGTGCCAGCAGCCAAACAGGGGTTGGAGGCTACACCTTC.

This chain uses TRBV11-2 with TRBJ1-5; D is undetermined. This CDR3 spans 13 amino acids. V dropped 10 bases and J dropped 1 base, with 11 bases sitting between them. Germline assignment: CDR1 SGHAT and CDR2 FQNNGV. The CDR3: CATNRGSNQPQHF. The CDR3 DNA follows: TGTGCCACCAATAGAGGGAGCAATCAGCCCCAGCATTTT.

V usage is TRBV9 and J usage is TRBJ2-5; 14 bases agree with TRBD2. CDR1 and CDR2 (germline): SGDLS, YYNGEE. The CDR3 contains 16 residues. Trimming took 4 bases from V and 5 from J; bases not matched to a gene: 7. The CDR3 is CASSIGLAGGVETQYF. For the CDR3, the DNA is TGTGCCAGCAGCATTGGACTAGCGGGAGGAGTCGAGACCCAGTACTTC.

The chain joins TRBV2 to TRBJ2-1; 7 bases agree with TRBD2. Trimming at V came to 6 bases and at J to 4 bases, leaving 6 bases not matched to a gene. This CDR3 contains 14 residues. Germline CDR1 SNHLY, CDR2 FYNNEI. CDR3 sequence: CASRSGVGYNEQFF. In nucleotides, the CDR3 is TGTGCCAGCAGAAGCGGGGTAGGATACAATGAGCAGTTCTTC.

The count of this clone is one. V and J are TRBV7-8 and TRBJ1-5; D call uncertain. The CDR3 spans 16 residues. V was cut by 5 bases and J by 2 bases, with 16 bases left in between. Germline V lookup: CDR1 SGHVS, CDR2 FQNEAQ. CDR3 loop: CASSTTYGVGNQPQHF. The CDR3 DNA reads TGTGCCAGCAGCACAACTTACGGGGTCGGCAATCAGCCCCAGCATTTT.

This clone has a single count. The genes are TRBV4-3 and TRBJ2-5; TRBD2 might be the D (6 bases). CDR1 LGHNA and CDR2 YSLEER come from the germline V gene. The V gene lost 3 bases and the J gene lost 1 base, with 12 bases spanning the gap. This CDR3 comprises 15 residues. CDR3 in amino acids: CASSQFTTSQETQYF. The CDR3 DNA reads TGCGCCAGCAGCCAGTTCACGACTAGCCAAGAGACCCAGTACTTC.

This chain uses TRBV29-1 with TRBJ2-7, with 7 nucleotides matching TRBD1. Germline-derived CDR1 and CDR2 are SQVTM and ANQGSEA. This CDR3 is 14 amino acids long. CDR3 sequence (DNA): TGCAGTTGGGGCTACAGGGGCCTCTCCTACGAGCAGTACTTC. Its translation is CSWGYRGLSYEQYF.